Below are 18 T cell receptor beta chains sequenced from a single sample in a study of shared clonotypes between healthy human individuals. Measured with immunoSEQ multiplex PCR; TCRdb has only the in-frame clones, and not every one. The table has some 550,000 clones, more than 95% seen once. What was sequenced was naive CD4+ T cells sorted from blood. Sample subset: CD45RA+ positively selected. These receptors originate from a woman between 25 and 40 years old in good health.

The rearrangement links TRBV5-8 to TRBJ1-5; D possibly corresponds to TRBD1 (5 bases). Trimming left V 2 bases short and J 5 bases short, with 8 bases between. CDR1 and CDR2 (germline): SGHTS, YDEGEE. The CDR3 is 13 residues long. The chain's CDR3 is CASSFGRDQPQHF. The CDR3 nucleotides read TGTGCCAGCAGCTTTGGCAGGGATCAGCCCCAGCATTTT.

V usage is TRBV28 and J usage is TRBJ2-1, with 8 bases matching TRBD2. The CDR3 spans 16 residues. Germline values: CDR1 MDHEN, CDR2 SYDVKM. J was trimmed by 9 bases and V by 3 bases; bases with no gene match: 13. CDR3 region: CASSFASGSARGEQFF. The DNA of the CDR3 is TGTGCCAGCAGTTTCGCCAGCGGGAGCGCAAGGGGTGAGCAGTTCTTC.

CDR3 DNA sequence: TGCGCCAGCAGCCAAAACCCAGTCGGACTAGCGGGAAAAGAGACCCAGTACTTC. Translation: CASSQNPVGLAGKETQYF. The rearrangement links TRBV4-1 to TRBJ2-5, with 12 bases aligning to TRBD2. The V gene's germline CDR1 is MGHRA and CDR2 YSYEKL. The CDR3 contains 18 residues. V shed 2 bases, J shed 3 bases, and the junction held 10 bases outside the gene matches.

The V gene is TRBV5-1, the J gene TRBJ2-4; perhaps TRBD2 as D (5 bases). Looked up from germline, CDR1 is SGHRS and CDR2 is YFSETQ. The germline V and J ends were trimmed by 4 bases and 1 base, with 18 bases remaining between them. This CDR3 contains 17 residues. CDR3: CASSPTTGFMAKNIQYF. The DNA for the CDR3 is TGCGCCAGCAGCCCCACGACGGGGTTTATGGCCAAAAACATTCAGTACTTC.

The chain combines TRBV28 with TRBJ1-5, with TRBD1 matching over 9 bases. Trimming cost V 7 bases and J 8 bases; bases outside gene matches: 15. The CDR3 length is 16 residues. Germline-derived CDR1 and CDR2 are MDHEN and SYDVKM. In DNA form, the CDR3 reads TGTGCCAGCACTACAGGGGGCCGGAGAGGATCAGAGCCCCAGCATTTT. Translating gives CASTTGGRRGSEPQHF.

The chain couples TRBV6-6 to TRBJ2-3; no clear D. Trimming left V 3 bases short and J 0 bases short, with 10 bases between. There are 15 residues in the CDR3. CDR1 MNHNY and CDR2 SVGAGI come from the germline V gene (reference sequence). For the CDR3, the DNA is TGTGCCAGCAGTTATTTACGAGATAGCACAGATACGCAGTATTTT. Translation: CASSYLRDSTDTQYF.

The chain links TRBV28 to TRBJ2-6; 8 nucleotides align to TRBD2. V was clipped by 4 bases and J by 0 bases; unmatched bases: 8. The CDR3 extends over 18 amino acids. The germline V gene has CDR1 MDHEN and CDR2 SYDVKM. CDR3 amino acids: CASSSPAGGSSGANVLTF. The DNA of the CDR3 is TGTGCCAGCAGTTCCCCCGCGGGGGGCAGCTCTGGGGCCAACGTCCTGACTTTC.

The CDR3 DNA reads as TGTGCCAGCAGCTCGGGACTAGCTGGCGCAGATACGCAGTATTTT. Protein product: CASSSGLAGADTQYF. The V call is TRBV7-7, the J call TRBJ2-3; 9 positions match TRBD2. This CDR3 is built from 15 residues. Germline V gives CDR1 SSHAT, CDR2 FNYEAQ (reference sequence). V lost 4 bases to trimming and J lost 4 bases; unmatched junction nucleotides: 6.

This chain uses TRBV4-1 with TRBJ2-1, with 12 bases identical to TRBD2. Germline loops: CDR1 MGHRA, CDR2 YSYEKL. Trimming cost V 2 bases and J 14 bases; bases outside gene matches: 10. CDR3 size: 15 residues. In DNA form, the CDR3 reads TGCGCCAGCAGCCAAAAAACTAAGACTAGCGGGGGAGAGTTCTTC. It codes for CASSQKTKTSGGEFF.

The chain is built from TRBV27 and TRBJ2-1; possibly TRBD1 or TRBD2 for D (5 bases each). CDR3 length: 18 amino acids. V lost 3 bases and J 7 bases, leaving 25 bases between the germline ends. CDR1 MNHEY and CDR2 SMNVEV come from the germline V gene (reference sequence). The CDR3 loop is CASSFRFSGGPPGNEQFF. CDR3 nucleotides: TGTGCCAGCAGTTTCCGTTTCAGCGGAGGACCCCCAGGGAATGAGCAGTTCTTC.

V gene TRBV29-1 combines with J gene TRBJ2-5, with D unresolved. V was pared by 5 bases and J by 5 bases, with 9 bases between. CDR1 and CDR2 (germline): SQVTM, ANQGSEA. This CDR3 comprises 11 residues. The CDR3 here is CSVPARETQYF. CDR3 DNA sequence: TGCAGCGTTCCCGCCCGGGAGACCCAGTACTTC.

This chain uses TRBV7-2 with TRBJ2-3; D is unresolved. The CDR3 sequence is 18 residues long. In germline, CDR1 is SGHTA, CDR2 FQGNSA. The germline V and J ends were trimmed by 0 bases and 0 bases, with 16 bases remaining between them. DNA for the CDR3: TGTGCCAGCAGCTTAGCGCTTGGAGCCTACCTTAGCACAGATACGCAGTATTTT. This gives the protein CASSLALGAYLSTDTQYF. The full variable domain, with the rest looked up from reference TRBV7-2 and TRBJ2-3, is GAGVSQSPSNKVTEKGKDVELRCDPISGHTALYWYRQSLGQGLEFLIYFQGNSAPDKSGLPSDRFSAERTGGSVSTLTIQRTQQEDSAVYLCASSLALGAYLSTDTQYFGPGTRLTVL.

The chain couples TRBV4-2 to TRBJ2-1, with D uncertain. V was shortened by 0 bases and J by 16 bases, with 16 bases between the two germline ends. This CDR3 is 13 amino acids long. From germline, CDR1 is LGHNA and CDR2 YNFKEQ. CDR3 nucleotide sequence: TGTGCCAGCAGCCAAGATTCGCCCTCTTTCCCTTTCTTC. This gives the protein CASSQDSPSFPFF.

The V and J genes are TRBV27 and TRBJ1-1; D is unclear. CDR1 and CDR2 (germline): MNHEY, SMNVEV (reference sequence). The CDR3 sequence is 19 residues long. V was pared by 2 bases and J by 0 bases, with 22 bases between. For the CDR3, the DNA is TGTGCCAGCAGTTTACGTCCCTCAGCGGGAGCTCTCATGAACACTGAAGCTTTCTTT. It encodes CASSLRPSAGALMNTEAFF.

The V call is TRBV2, the J call TRBJ2-4; 12 positions match TRBD2. V shed 7 bases, J shed 7 bases, and the junction held 11 bases outside the gene matches. The CDR3 totals 16 residues. Germline V gives CDR1 SNHLY, CDR2 FYNNEI. The DNA for the CDR3 is TGTGCCAGCAATTGGCTAGCGGGAGGGGGACGGAACATTCAGTACTTC. Protein sequence: CASNWLAGGGRNIQYF.

V usage is TRBV6-4 and J usage is TRBJ1-2; D unresolved. Germline loops: CDR1 MRHNA, CDR2 SNTAGT. The V end lost 8 bases, the J end lost 8 bases, and 12 bases lay between the germline ends. This CDR3 region has 11 residues. The CDR3 here is CASGPPGGYTF. The CDR3 nucleotides are TGTGCCAGCGGACCTCCGGGGGGCTACACCTTC.

This chain links TRBV30 with TRBJ1-5; D is ambiguous. V was trimmed by 7 bases and J by 6 bases, leaving 19 bases between them. Germline-derived CDR1 and CDR2 are GTSNPN and SVGIG (reference sequence). The CDR3 has 14 residues. Here the CDR3 DNA reads TGTGCCTACTCGTCCGGGGAGTTGGGTCAGCCCCAGCATTTT. Amino acids: CAYSSGELGQPQHF.

With respect to this clone: An end of the junction differs from the germline gene, which may be a read error. The chain uses TRBV11-2 and TRBJ2-5; a weak D match, TRBD1 (5 bases). This CDR3 comprises 13 residues. Germline values: CDR1 SGHAT, CDR2 FQNNGV. This CDR3 is CASSNRPQGTQYF. DNA of the CDR3: TGTGCCAGCAGCAACAGGCCCCAAGGGACCCAGTACTTC.